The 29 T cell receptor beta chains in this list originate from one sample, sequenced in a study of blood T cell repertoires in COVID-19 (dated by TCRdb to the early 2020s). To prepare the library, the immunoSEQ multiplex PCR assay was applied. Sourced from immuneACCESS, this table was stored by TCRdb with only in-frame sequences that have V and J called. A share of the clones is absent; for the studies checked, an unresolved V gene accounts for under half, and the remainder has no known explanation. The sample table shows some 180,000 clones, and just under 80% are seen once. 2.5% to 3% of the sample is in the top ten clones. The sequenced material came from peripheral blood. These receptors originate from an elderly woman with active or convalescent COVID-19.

Here the CDR3 DNA reads TGTGCCAGCACTCAAGCTAAAGAGACCCAGTACTTC. Translation: CASTQAKETQYF. This chain uses TRBV3-1 (or the pseudogene TRBV3-2) with TRBJ2-5, with no clear D. V lost 7 bases, J lost 3 bases, and 9 bases lay in between. The CDR3 is 12 residues long. The germline CDR1 and CDR2 sequences are LGHDT and YNNKEL (reference sequence).

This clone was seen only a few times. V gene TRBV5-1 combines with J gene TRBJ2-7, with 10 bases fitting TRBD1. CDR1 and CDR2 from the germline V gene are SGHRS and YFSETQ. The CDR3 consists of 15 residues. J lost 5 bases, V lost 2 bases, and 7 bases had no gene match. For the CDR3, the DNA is TGCGCCAGCAGCTTCCTCGGGGACAGGGGCCACGAGCAGTACTTC. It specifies CASSFLGDRGHEQYF.

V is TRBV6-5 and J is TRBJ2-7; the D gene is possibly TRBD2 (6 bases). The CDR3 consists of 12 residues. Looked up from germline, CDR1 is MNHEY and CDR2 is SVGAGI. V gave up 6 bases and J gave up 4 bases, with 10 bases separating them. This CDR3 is CASRGGPYEQYF. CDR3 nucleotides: TGTGCCAGCAGGGGGGGTCCTTACGAGCAGTACTTC.

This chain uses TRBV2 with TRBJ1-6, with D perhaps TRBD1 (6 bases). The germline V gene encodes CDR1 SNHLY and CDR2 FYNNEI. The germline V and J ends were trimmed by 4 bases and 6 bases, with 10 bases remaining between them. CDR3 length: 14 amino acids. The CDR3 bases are TGTGCCAGCAGTGCCAGGGGAGCTAATTCACCCCTCCACTTT. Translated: CASSARGANSPLHF. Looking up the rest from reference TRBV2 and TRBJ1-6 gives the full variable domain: EPEVTQTPSHQVTQMGQEVILRCVPISNHLYFYWYRQILGQKVEFLVSFYNNEISEKSEIFDDQFSVERPDGSNFTLKIRSTKLEDSAMYFCASSARGANSPLHFGNGTRLTVT.

DNA of the CDR3: TGTGCCAGCAGCCCACAGGGTTCTGGGGCCAACGTCCTGACTTTC. It codes for CASSPQGSGANVLTF. The chain recombines TRBV7-9 with TRBJ2-6, with TRBD1 as a possible D gene (6 bases). The CDR3 is 15 amino acids. The germline V and J ends were trimmed by 5 bases and 1 base, with 9 bases remaining between them. Germline V gene data show CDR1 as SEHNR and CDR2 as FQNEAQ (reference sequence).

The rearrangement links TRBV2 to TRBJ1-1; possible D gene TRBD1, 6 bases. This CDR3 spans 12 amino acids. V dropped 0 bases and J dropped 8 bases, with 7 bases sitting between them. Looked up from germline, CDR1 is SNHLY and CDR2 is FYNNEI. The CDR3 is CASSEARGEAFF. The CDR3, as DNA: TGTGCCAGCAGTGAAGCAAGGGGGGAAGCTTTCTTT.

The CDR3 bases are TGTGCCAGCAGCTCCCCGATCAAGGGGACAGGGGTAACTAGCACAGATACGCAGTATTTT. This gives the protein CASSSPIKGTGVTSTDTQYF. The chain links TRBV3-1 (or the pseudogene TRBV3-2) to TRBJ2-3, with 10 positions matching TRBD1. The CDR3 contains 20 residues. The V gene's germline CDR1 is LGHDT and CDR2 YNNKEL (reference sequence). With V trimmed by 5 bases and J by 0 bases, 17 bases remained unmatched.

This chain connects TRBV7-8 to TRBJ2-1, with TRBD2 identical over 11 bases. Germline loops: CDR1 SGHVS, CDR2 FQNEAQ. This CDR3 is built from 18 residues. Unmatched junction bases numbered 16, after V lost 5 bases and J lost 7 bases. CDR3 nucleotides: TGTGCCAGCAGCCCCCTGGGACTAGCGGCCGAGGGGGGAAATGAGCAGTTCTTC. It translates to CASSPLGLAAEGGNEQFF.

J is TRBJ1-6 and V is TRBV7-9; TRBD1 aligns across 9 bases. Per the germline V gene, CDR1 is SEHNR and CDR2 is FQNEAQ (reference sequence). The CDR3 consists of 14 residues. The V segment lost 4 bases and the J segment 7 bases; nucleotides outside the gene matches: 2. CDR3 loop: CASSWGQGNSPLHF. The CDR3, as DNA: TGTGCCAGCAGCTGGGGACAGGGAAATTCACCCCTCCACTTT.

CDR3 sequence (DNA): TGTGCCAGCAGCACCCCCGGGGGGCTACTGGGCTACGAGCAGTACTTC. It codes for CASSTPGGLLGYEQYF. This chain joins TRBV28 and TRBJ2-7; the D gene is possibly TRBD2 (7 bases). Germline V lookup: CDR1 MDHEN, CDR2 SYDVKM. V dropped 6 bases and J dropped 3 bases, with 21 bases sitting between them. The CDR3 has 16 amino acids.

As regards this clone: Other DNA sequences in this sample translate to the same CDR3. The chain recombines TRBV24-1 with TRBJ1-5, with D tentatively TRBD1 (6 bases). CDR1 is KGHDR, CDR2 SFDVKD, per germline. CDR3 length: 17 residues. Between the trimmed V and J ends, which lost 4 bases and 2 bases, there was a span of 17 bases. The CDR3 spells CATSDRDGNRGNQPQHF. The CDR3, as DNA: TGTGCCACCAGTGACCGGGACGGGAACAGGGGCAATCAGCCCCAGCATTTT.

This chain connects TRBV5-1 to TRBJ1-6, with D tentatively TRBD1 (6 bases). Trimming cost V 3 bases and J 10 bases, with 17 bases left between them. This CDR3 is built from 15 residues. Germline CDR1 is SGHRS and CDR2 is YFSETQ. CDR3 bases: TGCGCCAGCAGCTCGGAGGGGGGGCGAAACTCACCCCTCCACTTT. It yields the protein CASSSEGGRNSPLHF.

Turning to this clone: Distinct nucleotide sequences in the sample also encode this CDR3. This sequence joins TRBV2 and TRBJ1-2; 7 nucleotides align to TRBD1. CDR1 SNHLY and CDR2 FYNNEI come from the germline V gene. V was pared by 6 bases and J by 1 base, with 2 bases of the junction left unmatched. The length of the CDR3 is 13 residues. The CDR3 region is CASSRQGNYGYTF. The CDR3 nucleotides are TGTGCCAGCAGCCGACAGGGTAACTATGGCTACACCTTC.

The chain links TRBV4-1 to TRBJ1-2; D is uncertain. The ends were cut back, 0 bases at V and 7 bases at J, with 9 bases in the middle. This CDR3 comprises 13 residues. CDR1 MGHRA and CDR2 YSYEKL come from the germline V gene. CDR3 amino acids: CASSQEVARGYTF. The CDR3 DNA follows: TGCGCCAGCAGCCAAGAAGTCGCGCGTGGCTACACCTTC.

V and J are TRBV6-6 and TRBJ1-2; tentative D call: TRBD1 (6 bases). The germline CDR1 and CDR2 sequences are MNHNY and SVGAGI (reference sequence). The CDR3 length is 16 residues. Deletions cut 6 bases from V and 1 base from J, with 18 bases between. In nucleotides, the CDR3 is TGTGCCAGCAGACGTAGTGGGACAAGAGATAACTATGGCTACACCTTC. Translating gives CASRRSGTRDNYGYTF.

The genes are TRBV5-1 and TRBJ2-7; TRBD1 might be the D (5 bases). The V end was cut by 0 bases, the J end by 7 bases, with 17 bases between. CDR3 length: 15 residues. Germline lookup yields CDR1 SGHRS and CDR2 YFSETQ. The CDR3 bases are TGCGCCAGCAGCTTGGATGCAGGGATTAGGGGAGAGCAGTACTTC. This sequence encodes CASSLDAGIRGEQYF.

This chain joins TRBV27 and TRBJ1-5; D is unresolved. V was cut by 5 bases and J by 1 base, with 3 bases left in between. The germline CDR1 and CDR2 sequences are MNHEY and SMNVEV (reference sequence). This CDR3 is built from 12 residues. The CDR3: CASSPSNQPQHF. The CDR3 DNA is TGTGCCAGCAGTCCGAGCAATCAGCCCCAGCATTTT.

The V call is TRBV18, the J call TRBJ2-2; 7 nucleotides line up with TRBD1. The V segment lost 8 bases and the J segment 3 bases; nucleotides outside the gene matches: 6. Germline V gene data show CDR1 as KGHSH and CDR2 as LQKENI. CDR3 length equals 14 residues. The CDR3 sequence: CASRPGGDTGELFF. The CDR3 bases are TGTGCCAGCCGCCCAGGGGGAGACACCGGGGAGCTGTTTTTT.

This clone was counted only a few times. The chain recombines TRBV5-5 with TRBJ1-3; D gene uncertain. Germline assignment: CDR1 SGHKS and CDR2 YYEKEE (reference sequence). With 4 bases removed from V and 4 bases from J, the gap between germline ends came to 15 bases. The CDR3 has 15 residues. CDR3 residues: CASSRDLKAGNTIYF. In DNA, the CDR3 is TGTGCCAGCAGCCGGGATCTTAAAGCGGGAAACACCATATATTTT. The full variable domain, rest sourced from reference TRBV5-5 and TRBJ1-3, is DAGVTQSPTHLIKTRGQQVTLRCSPISGHKSVSWYQQVLGQGPQFIFQYYEKEERGRGNFPDRFSARQFPNYSSELNVNALLLGDSALYLCASSRDLKAGNTIYFGEGSWLTVV.

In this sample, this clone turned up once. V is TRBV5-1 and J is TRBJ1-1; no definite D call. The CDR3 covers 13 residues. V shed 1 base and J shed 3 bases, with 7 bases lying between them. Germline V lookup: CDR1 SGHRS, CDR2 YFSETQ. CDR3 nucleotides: TGCGCCAGCAGCTTGAGTGAGGACACTGAAGCTTTCTTT. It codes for CASSLSEDTEAFF.

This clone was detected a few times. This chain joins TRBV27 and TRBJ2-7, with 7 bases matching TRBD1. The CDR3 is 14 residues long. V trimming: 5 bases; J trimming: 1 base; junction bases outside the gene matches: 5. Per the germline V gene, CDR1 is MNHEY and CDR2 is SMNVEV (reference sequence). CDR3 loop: CASSLLGQSYEQYF. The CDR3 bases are TGTGCCAGCAGTCTGCTGGGACAGTCCTACGAGCAGTACTTC.

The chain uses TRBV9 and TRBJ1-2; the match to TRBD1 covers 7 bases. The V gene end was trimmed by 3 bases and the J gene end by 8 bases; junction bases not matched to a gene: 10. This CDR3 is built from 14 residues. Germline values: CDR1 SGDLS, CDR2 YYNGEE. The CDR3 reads CASSAQNRGRGYTF. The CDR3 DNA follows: TGTGCCAGCAGCGCCCAGAACAGGGGCAGGGGCTACACCTTC.

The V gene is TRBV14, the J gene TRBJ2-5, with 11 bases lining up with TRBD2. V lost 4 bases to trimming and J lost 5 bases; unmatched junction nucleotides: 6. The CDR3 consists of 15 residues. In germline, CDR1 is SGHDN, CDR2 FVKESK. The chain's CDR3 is CASSPLAGGRETQYF. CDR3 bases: TGTGCCAGCAGCCCGCTAGCGGGGGGCAGGGAGACCCAGTACTTC.

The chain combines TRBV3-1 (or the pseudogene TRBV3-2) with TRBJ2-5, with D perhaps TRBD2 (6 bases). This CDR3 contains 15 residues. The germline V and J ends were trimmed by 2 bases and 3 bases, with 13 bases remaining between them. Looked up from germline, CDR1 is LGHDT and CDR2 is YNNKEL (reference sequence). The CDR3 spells CASSQQPGLKETQYF. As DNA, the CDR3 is TGTGCCAGCAGCCAACAACCGGGACTTAAAGAGACCCAGTACTTC.

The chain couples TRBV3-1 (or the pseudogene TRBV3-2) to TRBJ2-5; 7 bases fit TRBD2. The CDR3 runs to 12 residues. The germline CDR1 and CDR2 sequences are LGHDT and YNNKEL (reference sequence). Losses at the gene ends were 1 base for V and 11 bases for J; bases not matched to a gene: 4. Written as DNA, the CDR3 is TGTGCCAGCAGCCAAGGAACTAGCGTTCAGTACTTC. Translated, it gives CASSQGTSVQYF.

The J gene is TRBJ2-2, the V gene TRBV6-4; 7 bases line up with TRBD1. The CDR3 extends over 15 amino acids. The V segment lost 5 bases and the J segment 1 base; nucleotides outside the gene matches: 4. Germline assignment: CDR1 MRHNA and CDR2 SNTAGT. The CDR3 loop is CASSTGAGNTGELFF. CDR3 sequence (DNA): TGTGCCAGCAGTACAGGGGCTGGGAACACCGGGGAGCTGTTTTTT.

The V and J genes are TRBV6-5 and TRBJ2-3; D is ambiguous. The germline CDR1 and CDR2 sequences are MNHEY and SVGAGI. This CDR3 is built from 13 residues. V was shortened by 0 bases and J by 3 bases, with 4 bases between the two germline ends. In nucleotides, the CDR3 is TGTGCCAGCAGTTACTCGTCGACAGATACGCAGTATTTT. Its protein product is CASSYSSTDTQYF.

The CDR3 DNA follows: TGCGCCAGCAGCCAAGAGCGAAATGAGGTTTATGGCTACACCTTC. Amino acids: CASSQERNEVYGYTF. The chain uses TRBV4-3 and TRBJ1-2; D unresolved. Germline loops: CDR1 LGHNA, CDR2 YSLEER. Trimming pared 0 bases from V and 5 bases from J, leaving 13 bases between. This CDR3 has 15 amino acids.

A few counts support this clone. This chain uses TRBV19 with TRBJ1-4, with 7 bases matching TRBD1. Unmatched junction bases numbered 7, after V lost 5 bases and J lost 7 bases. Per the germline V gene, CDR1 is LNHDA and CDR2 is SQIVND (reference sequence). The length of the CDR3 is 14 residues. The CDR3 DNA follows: TGTGCCAGTAGTGTGACAGGGTTGAGTGAAAAACTGTTTTTT. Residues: CASSVTGLSEKLFF. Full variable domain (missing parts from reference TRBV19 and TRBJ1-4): DGGITQSPKYLFRKEGQNVTLSCEQNLNHDAMYWYRQDPGQGLRLIYYSQIVNDFQKGDIAEGYSVSREKKESFPLTVTSAQKNPTAFYLCASSVTGLSEKLFFGSGTQLSVL.